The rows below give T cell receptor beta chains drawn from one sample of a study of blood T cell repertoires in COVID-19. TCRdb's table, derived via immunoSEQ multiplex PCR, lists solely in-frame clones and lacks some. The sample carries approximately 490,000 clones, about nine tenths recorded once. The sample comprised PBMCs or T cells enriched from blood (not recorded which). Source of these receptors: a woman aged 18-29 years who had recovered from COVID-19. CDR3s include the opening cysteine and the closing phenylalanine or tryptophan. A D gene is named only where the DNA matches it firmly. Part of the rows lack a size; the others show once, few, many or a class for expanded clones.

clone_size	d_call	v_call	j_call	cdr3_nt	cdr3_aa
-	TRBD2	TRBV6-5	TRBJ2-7	TGTGCCAGCAGCCGGCTAGCGGGGGGTGCCTACGAGCAGTACTTC	CASSRLAGGAYEQYF
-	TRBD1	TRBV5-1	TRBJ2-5	TGCGCCAGCAGTCGCGACAGGGTAGGCCAAGAGACCCAGTACTTC	CASSRDRVGQETQYF
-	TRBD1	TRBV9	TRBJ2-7	TGTGCCAGCAGCCCTAGGGACAGTCTCGAGCAGTACTTC	CASSPRDSLEQYF
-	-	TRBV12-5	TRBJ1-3	TGTGCTAGTGGTTTGGTAGGGGCCATATATTTT	CASGLVGAIYF
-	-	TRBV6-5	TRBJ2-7	TGTGCCAGCAGTACAGGGTTTCGGTACGAGCAGTACTTC	CASSTGFRYEQYF
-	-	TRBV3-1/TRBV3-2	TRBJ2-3	TGTGCCAGCAGCCAAGATGCGGCTAGATCCACGCAGTATTTT	CASSQDAARSTQYF
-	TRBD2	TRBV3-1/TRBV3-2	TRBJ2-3	TGTGCCAGCAGCCAGGGGACAGCCCCTAGCGGGATGGGAGATACGCAGTATTTT	CASSQGTAPSGMGDTQYF
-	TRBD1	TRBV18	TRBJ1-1	TGTGCCAGCTCCCCTGCGACAGGGGAAAACACTGAAGCTTTCTTT	CASSPATGENTEAFF
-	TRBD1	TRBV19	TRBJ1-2	TGTGCCAGTAGTCCCCGGGACAGGCTTGGCTATGGCTACACCTTC	CASSPRDRLGYGYTF
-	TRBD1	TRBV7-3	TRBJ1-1	TGTGCCAGCAGCGTGACAGGGGGAGGACCCTCGGCTTTCTTT	CASSVTGGGPSAFF
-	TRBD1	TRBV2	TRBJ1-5	TGTGCCAGCAGCCCGACAGGGTCTACCAATCAGCCCCAGCATTTT	CASSPTGSTNQPQHF
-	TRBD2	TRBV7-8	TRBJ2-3	TGTGCCAGCAGCCTTCTAGCGGGGGGGCTCACAGATACGCAGTATTTT	CASSLLAGGLTDTQYF
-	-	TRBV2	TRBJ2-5	TGTGCCAGCAGTGGGGGGACCGGGGGAGAGACCCAGTACTTC	CASSGGTGGETQYF
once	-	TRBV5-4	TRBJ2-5	TGTGCCAGCAGCTTTTTAACAACCTCCCAGACCCAGTACTTC	CASSFLTTSQTQYF
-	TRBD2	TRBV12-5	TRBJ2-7	TGTGCTAGTGGTTTGGCCTTAGCGGGGGCCCTCTCGTACGAGCAGTACTTC	CASGLALAGALSYEQYF
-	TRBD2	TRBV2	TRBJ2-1	TGTGCCAGCAGTGGGGACGAGCGGGGGGGATCGGATGAGCAGTTCTTC	CASSGDERGGSDEQFF
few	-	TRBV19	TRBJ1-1	TGTGCCAGTAGTACTCAGATGAACACTGAAGCTTTCTTT	CASSTQMNTEAFF